This T cell receptor beta chain was sequenced in a study of OX40 agonist ivuxolimab in advanced cancers. Study-wide results and caveats: CD8+ T cells (on average) carried more expanded clones than CD4+ T cells. Expanded peripheral T-cell antigen specificity went undetermined. Partial responders treated at 0.1-3.0 mg/kg exhibited clonal expansion among the lowest measured.

Sampling times: baseline, cycle 4 day 1, cycle 7 day 1. This table comes from immunoSEQ multiplex PCR, and its TCRdb copy is limited to in-frame clones, with some not included. The sample holds more than 65,000 clones; around 89% are singletons and the top ten take 0.5% to 0.6%. This CDR3 has 14 amino acids. The germline gives CDR1 SGHAT, CDR2 FQNNGV. The V and J ends lost 6 bases and 7 bases respectively, with 13 bases between them. On this clone: Its antigen is unidentified.

The TCR originated in an adult with an advanced solid tumor such as melanoma, head and neck, liver or kidney cancer. The V call is TRBV11-2, the J call TRBJ1-6, with D possibly being TRBD1 (5 bases). The sequences come from CD4+ or CD8+ T cells sorted from blood, collected in a trial of the OX40 agonist ivuxolimab. The CDR3 DNA reads as TGTGCCAGCAGAGGGACGGGGGGGAATTCACCCCTCCACTTT. It translates to CASRGTGGNSPLHF. The variable domain in full, with the rest retrieved from reference TRBV11-2 and TRBJ1-6, is EAGVAQSPRYKIIEKRQSVAFWCNPISGHATLYWYQQILGQGPKLLIQFQNNGVVDDSQLPKDRFSAERLKGVDSTLKIQPAKLEDSAVYLCASRGTGGNSPLHFGNGTRLTVT.